In this sample, the clone carrying this T cell receptor (beta chain) turned up once. The antigen is not known. The source of the sample is a study of blood T cells in healthy people across ages. The study's findings and limits: Because donor CMV status was unknown, expanded clonotype changes were possibly confounded. Older age coincided with a roughly linear decline in TCR beta diversity per million T cells.

Every participating donor contributed roughly 9.6 milliliters of peripheral blood through a draw. CDR3 length equals 15 residues. V was clipped by 0 bases and J by 9 bases; unmatched bases: 4. CDR1 and CDR2 from the germline V gene are GTSNPN and SVGIG (reference sequence). Primed by a sample-barcoded 5' primer and a J-beta primer mix, a second PCR proceeded for about 7 to 11 cycles. There were at least 2.5 million CDR3-containing paired-end reads obtained from each sample. TCRdb analysed the 5' RACE reads with MiXCR anew, one entry per CDR3 protein. The sample yields about a million distinct CDR3 sequences, around 49% seen once.

The chain links TRBV30 to TRBJ2-1; the match to TRBD2 covers 14 bases. This clonotype originated in a man aged 25-45 years in good health. The sequencing input was blood. CDR3 coding DNA: TGTGCCTGGAGTGTGACTAGCGGGGGGGGCGGTGAGCAGTTCTTC. Protein product: CAWSVTSGGGGEQFF.